This entry concerns a single T cell receptor (beta chain). There is no known antigen for this receptor. One base away there is no much larger clone; base qualities are not given. The cohort was made up of 650 to 700 healthy bone marrow donors. At the time of sampling, all cohort members were nominally healthy, though unrecorded immune exposures were likely present. The donor tested CMV seropositive and was one of the 289 seropositive cohort members. Every donor gave a peripheral blood sample, and the peripheral blood mononuclear cells from that sample were used for TCR beta sequencing. The Qiagen DNeasy Blood Extraction Kit was used to extract genomic DNA from the blood cell samples. The source of the sample is a study of cytomegalovirus exposure and HLA in healthy donors (TCRdb year 2017). As for the study more broadly: In an earlier analysis of some 610 of the donors, 250 to 350 Gb of sequence data and just under 120 million unique TCR beta sequences from approximately 180 million T cells were reported. Roughly 300 gigabases of sequencing data and around 85 million unique TCR sequences made up an early release that covered nearly 650 HLA-typed donors. Among the 398 genotyped donors, more than 70% belonged to the genetic ancestry cluster associated with self-reported Caucasian donors. The aim of the study was to test whether cataloging public T cell receptors could identify signatures of past pathogen exposure. Using immunosequencing, the study profiled T cell repertoires from around 670 subjects and related those repertoires to cytomegalovirus serostatus. Along with the approximately 600-subject first cohort, a separate validation cohort of roughly 110 different subjects was used. High-throughput TCR immunosequencing, statistical association of individual TCRs with disease status, and machine learning were combined to predict cytomegalovirus infection status. To study patterns of TCR occurrence, a later analysis re-analyzed previously published TCR beta repertoires from hundreds of donors and added high-resolution HLA genotyping. The later analysis used no new phenotypic data to find candidate immune exposures, relying instead on TCR beta sequences and their occurrence across donors. In an earlier analysis of about 590 of the donors, high-throughput TCR beta sequencing was used to judge whether each TCR beta V gene segment behaved as functional or pseudogenic. Donor age, sex, ethnicity and CMV serostatus were compiled alongside the repertoire data. Genome-wide SNP genotypes for about three fifths of the roughly 700 donors were used in a later genetic analysis, which treated that subset as a discovery cohort. Every repertoire in the discovery cohort had been generated on one and the same sequencing platform. HLA typing covered class I and class II loci at four-digit resolution. The number of typed donors differed by locus: about 629-630 for A, B, C, DRB1 and DQB1; 500 to 550 for DQA1; approximately 600 for DPA1; and some 470 for DPB1. Because of strong linkage in the cohort, a handful of DR-DQ haplotypes were treated as single units for association and clustering. Among about 410 genotyped donors of the cohort, an average of approximately 240,000 unique TCR beta nucleotide sequences was sequenced per donor, of which 15% to 20% were non-productive. The research as a whole found: This cohort had only TCR beta chains sequenced, and the lack of alpha or paired-chain data limited which features could be detected. In a later analysis, HLA-associated TCR beta chains showed more clonal expansion and lower generation probabilities than non-associated chains that were equally common. An association between a missense DCLRE1C variant and V-gene and J-gene trimming of TCR beta chains was found in a later genetic analysis and replicated in an independent cohort. Immune exposure information for the cohort was limited to CMV serostatus. According to a later analysis, most CMV-associated TCR beta chains appeared to be HLA-restricted, and the HLA associations seemed to be driven largely by CMV exposure. A later analysis reported that several top co-occurrence clusters appeared linked to parvovirus B19, influenza, CMV and Epstein-Barr virus. When HLA alleles, especially DR and DQ, strongly co-occurred, TCR associations were difficult to assign to individual alleles. In a later genetic analysis, fewer N-insertions in productive TCRs were reported among donors in an Asian-associated ancestry cluster than the approximately 630-donor mean. In vitro tests confirmed that a few of the cytomegalovirus-associated TCR beta chains recognize cytomegalovirus antigens. A later analysis found that TCR association rates varied across HLA loci, with DRB1 alleles showing the most associated TCRs and HLA-C alleles the fewest. The 87-base-pair reads could not distinguish some IMGT-functional V segments, including TRBV6-2 and TRBV6-3, so those segments were excluded. In an earlier analysis of some 540 of the donors, most TCR beta V segments appeared in productive rearrangements about 87% or about 30% of the time, broadly matching IMGT annotations. A further reported finding was that TCR beta sequences accurately predicted the HLA-A and HLA-B alleles for most subjects in the first cohort. HLA typing was unavailable for some donors at each locus, so association tests used only the typed subset. The sequencing pipeline was judged likely to have produced a cluster of highly shared sequence variants as a technical artifact. The classifier was reported to diagnose cytomegalovirus status with high specificity and sensitivity in both the original and validation cohorts. Roughly uniform sequencing depth across donors was assumed in presence/absence analyses, although this assumption may not hold. The authors suggested that the approach could potentially be extended to other disease states and immunological phenotypes. Correlated functional status among segregating V segments might reflect linkage disequilibrium, but an unknown experimental factor could not be ruled out. In the study, approximately 150 TCR beta chains were listed as associated with cytomegalovirus. While some public TCRs were present in many individuals, most TCR sequences turned up only very rarely across donors. A later analysis associated 15,000 or so TCR beta sequences with specific HLA alleles at a false discovery rate of 0.05. Because counts were too low, under 20 rarely observed V segments, including chromosome 9 orphons, were left out of the earlier analysis of about 620 of the donors.

Counted from cysteine to phenylalanine, this CDR3 has 15 amino acids. The read is trimmed to its CDR3 DNA, 45 bases read in frame from base 1. Trimming accounts for 6 bases at V and 7 bases at J, while the number of junction bases matched to no gene is 9. Taken from the germline V gene, the CDR1 and CDR2 loops are MDHEN and SYDVKM. Library preparation used the immunoSEQ multiplex PCR assay. The multiplex PCR relied on a mix of 60 forward primers for TCR Vbeta segments and 13 reverse primers for TCR Jbeta segments. A multiplex PCR assay on genomic DNA amplified the CDR3 region of rearranged TCR beta genes. Amplified TCR beta libraries were sequenced as 87-base-pair reads on the Illumina HiSeq System. The authors' analysis ran thus. Across the 600 to 700 repertoires, a later analysis counted tens of millions of unique TCR beta chains, some 11 million of which were shared by at least two donors. To remove PCR and sequencing errors, raw reads were error-corrected and collapsed into unique sequences using a nearest-neighbor algorithm that merged closely related sequences. V, D and J gene segments were assigned by aligning CDR3 sequences to IMGT reference sequences. For a sequence to be retained, at least a six-nucleotide match to both a V gene segment and a J gene segment was required. A rearrangement counted as productive if the CDR3 had no stop codons and remained in frame with V and J, and every other rearrangement counted as non-productive. CDR3 was defined by IMGT convention, running from the second conserved V-encoded cysteine to the conserved J-encoded phenylalanine. The earlier analysis of about 590 of the donors excluded sequences that lacked an unambiguous match to a single V gene segment. An earlier analysis of around 600 of the donors classified V segments as functional when productive rearrangements were above 56.7% and as segregating when the standard deviation between donors was above 5%. A statistical classification framework was built to diagnose cytomegalovirus status from the catalog of TCR beta chain sequences. A later analysis assigned V and J genes by comparing TCR nucleotide sequences with IMGT/GENE-DB human TR gene sequences. In a later analysis, CDR3 sequences and most-parsimonious VDJ recombination scenarios were assigned using the TCRdist pipeline. A later analysis defined each TCR beta chain by its CDR3 amino acid sequence plus V-gene family, and excluded reads lacking a unique V-gene family. As a way to deal with suspected cross-contamination and a sequencing artifact, a later analysis dropped hundreds of nucleotide sequences that were highly shared and had low generation probability. In a later analysis, a clonal expansion index for each public chain was calculated from normalized within-repertoire ranks of inferred template counts. A later analysis computed generation probabilities with a VDJ recombination model fitted to out-of-frame rearrangements, and checked the results against IGoR. Hypergeometric tests were used in a later analysis to score TCR-TCR, TCR-HLA and TCR-CMV co-occurrence, with a repertoire-size bias correction applied to the TCR pairs. A later analysis estimated false discovery rates by permuting HLA or CMV assignments 20 times. A later analysis grouped co-occurring TCRs with DBSCAN, adding TCRdist sequence similarity when clustering within HLA-allele-positive subsets. Repertoires with fewer than 30,000 or more than 120,000 public chains, plus five repertoires with anomalous nucleotide sharing, were excluded from co-occurrence clustering. The table was pulled from immuneACCESS by TCRdb, which kept in-frame rearrangements only. Such tables lose some clones; where checked, under half of the loss comes from unresolved V genes, and the rest has no known cause. The V and J calls and the clone size are those of that table, but D and trimming were determined from the DNA. For this sample there are about 190,000 clones; approximately 77% appear just once. The top ten hold more than 3% of the sample.

The receptor's source is a man aged 35 to 55 in good health and CMV-seropositive. Recombination connected TRBV28 to TRBJ1-4; TRBD1 agrees with 9 junctional bases. The specimen sequenced was PBMCs. At the DNA level, the sequence is TGTGCCAGCAGCGGACCGGGACAGGGCAGTGAAAAACTGTTTTTT. Translation gives CASSGPGQGSEKLFF.